The next 17 T cell receptor beta chains were all read from a single sample in a study of T cell changes during pregnancy in multiple sclerosis. Here immunoSEQ multiplex PCR was the method, and the copy in TCRdb shows in-frame clones only, minus some. The sample includes about 44,000 clones, about nine tenths of them seen just once. This specimen was CD4+ T cells from peripheral blood mononuclear cells, taken before pregnancy. The receptors were sampled from a female donor with multiple sclerosis, enrolled in a pregnancy study.

This chain connects TRBV9 to TRBJ2-1; 8 bases line up with TRBD1. The V gene's germline CDR1 is SGDLS and CDR2 YYNGEE. After removal of 0 bases from V and 6 bases from J, the junction contained 17 bases not matched to a gene. The CDR3 is 19 amino acids. CDR3 loop: CASSVESGGGKRALNEQFF. The CDR3 nucleotides are TGTGCCAGCAGCGTAGAATCAGGGGGCGGAAAACGAGCCCTCAATGAGCAGTTCTTC.

The chain has TRBV11-3 and TRBJ2-1; 10 bases align to TRBD2. The V segment lost 6 bases and the J segment 5 bases; nucleotides outside the gene matches: 7. CDR1 SGHNT and CDR2 YENEEA come from the germline V gene. The CDR3 has 15 amino acids. The CDR3 sequence: CASSLRTSGNNEQFF. CDR3 nucleotides: TGTGCCAGCAGTCTAAGGACTAGCGGTAACAATGAGCAGTTCTTC.

The chain has TRBV28 and TRBJ1-2; 9 bases are a match to TRBD1. The trim removed 4 bases at V and 4 bases at J, leaving 7 bases unmatched. Per germline, CDR1 MDHEN and CDR2 SYDVKM. The CDR3 has 15 amino acids. This CDR3 reads CASSYRDRATYGYTF. The CDR3 DNA reads as TGTGCCAGCAGTTACCGGGACAGGGCTACCTATGGCTACACCTTC.

This clone was recorded once. CDR3 sequence reads: CASSDWEERGYTF. The CDR3 DNA reads as TGTGCCAGCAGTGACTGGGAGGAGCGGGGCTACACCTTC. The rearrangement uses TRBV25-1 and TRBJ1-2; no clear D gene. The V gene lost 3 bases and the J gene lost 8 bases, with 13 bases spanning the gap. CDR3 size: 13 residues. Germline CDR1 reads MGHDK; CDR2 reads SYGVNS.

V is TRBV4-3 and J is TRBJ2-3, with 11 bases matching TRBD2. This CDR3 has 16 amino acids. V shed 4 bases and J 1 base; nucleotides not matched to a gene: 4. Germline V gene sequence: CDR1 LGHNA, CDR2 YSLEER. The CDR3 reads CASSLLSGGGTDTQYF. CDR3 in DNA: TGCGCCAGCAGCCTCCTTAGCGGGGGGGGCACAGATACGCAGTATTTT.

The rearrangement uses TRBV7-2 and TRBJ2-5, with D maybe TRBD1 (6 bases). The germline V and J ends were trimmed by 1 base and 3 bases, with 12 bases remaining between them. The germline V gene encodes CDR1 SGHTA and CDR2 FQGNSA. The CDR3 has 15 amino acids. The CDR3 sequence: CASSLVGRTEETQYF. In DNA, the CDR3 is TGTGCCAGCAGCTTAGTAGGTCGGACAGAAGAGACCCAGTACTTC.

The CDR3 sequence: CAISGTDYEQYF. The CDR3, as DNA: TGTGCCATCTCCGGGACAGACTACGAGCAGTACTTC. The rearrangement joins TRBV10-3 to TRBJ2-7, with 7 bases matching TRBD1. Germline V gene lookup returns CDR1 ENHRY and CDR2 SYGVKD. The CDR3 consists of 12 residues. The junction had 4 bases not matched to a gene; V was cut back by 8 bases and J by 3 bases.

CDR3 residues: CASSDRLGQKETQYF. In DNA form, the CDR3 reads TGTGCCAGCAGTGACCGACTGGGACAGAAAGAGACCCAGTACTTC. This chain connects TRBV25-1 to TRBJ2-5; 7 positions agree with TRBD1. Germline V CDR1 and CDR2: MGHDK, SYGVNS. This CDR3 spans 15 amino acids. V trimming: 3 bases; J trimming: 3 bases; junction bases outside the gene matches: 7.

The CDR3 DNA follows: TGTGCCAGCACCCCCGATATCGGGGTAATAGATACGCAGTATTTT. It specifies CASTPDIGVIDTQYF. V gene TRBV5-4 combines with J gene TRBJ2-3, with a tentative D call TRBD2 (5 bases). Germline V gene lookup returns CDR1 SGHNT and CDR2 YYREEE (reference sequence). The CDR3 is 15 amino acids. Trimming removed 6 bases at V and 5 bases at J, with 19 bases between.

This sequence joins TRBV5-1 and TRBJ2-5, with 10 nucleotides matching TRBD2. The germline V gene has CDR1 SGHRS and CDR2 YFSETQ. The CDR3 loop spans 14 amino acids. The V segment lost 0 bases and the J segment 4 bases; nucleotides outside the gene matches: 0. The chain's CDR3 is CASSLASGGETQYF. The CDR3 DNA follows: TGCGCCAGCAGCTTGGCTAGCGGGGGAGAGACCCAGTACTTC.

In DNA form, the CDR3 reads TGCGCCAGCAGCCCACTCGGGACTAGCGGGCCTGGTGAGCAGTTCTTC. This translates into CASSPLGTSGPGEQFF. This chain joins TRBV5-1 and TRBJ2-1, with TRBD2 matching over 12 bases. Trimming cost V 4 bases and J 9 bases; bases outside gene matches: 11. Germline CDR1 SGHRS, CDR2 YFSETQ. The CDR3 totals 16 residues.

This rearrangement joins TRBV6-1 to TRBJ2-3, with TRBD1 matching over 10 bases. J was trimmed by 6 bases and V by 3 bases; bases with no gene match: 6. The CDR3 sequence is 15 residues long. Germline CDR1 and CDR2: MNHNS and SASEGT. The CDR3, as DNA: TGTGCCAGCAGTGATAGGGGACAGGGGTCGGATACGCAGTATTTT. Encoded protein: CASSDRGQGSDTQYF.

For the CDR3, the DNA is TGTGCCAGCAGCTTACTAGCGGGGAGCCAAGAGACCCAGTACTTC. The encoded protein is CASSLLAGSQETQYF. This rearrangement joins TRBV7-7 to TRBJ2-5, with TRBD2 identical over 9 bases. This CDR3 comprises 15 residues. Per the germline V gene, CDR1 is SSHAT and CDR2 is FNYEAQ (reference sequence). The J segment lost 1 base and the V segment lost 2 bases, leaving 2 bases of the junction unmatched.

The V and J genes are TRBV7-9 and TRBJ2-5; 9 bases fit TRBD2. J lost 4 bases, V lost 1 base, and 4 bases had no gene match. CDR3 length: 15 amino acids. Germline loops: CDR1 SEHNR, CDR2 FQNEAQ (reference sequence). In DNA form, the CDR3 reads TGTGCCAGCAGCTTAGGCGGGAGGGCCCCAGAGACCCAGTACTTC. Translated: CASSLGGRAPETQYF.

V usage is TRBV6-1 and J usage is TRBJ2-7; 10 bases are a match to TRBD1. The CDR3 contains 15 residues. The germline gives CDR1 MNHNS, CDR2 SASEGT. V lost 2 bases to trimming and J lost 5 bases; unmatched junction nucleotides: 6. Here the CDR3 reads CASSERWDRGNEQYF. CDR3 coding DNA: TGTGCCAGCAGTGAAAGATGGGACAGGGGTAACGAGCAGTACTTC.

The chain has TRBV11-2 and TRBJ2-7, with 7 bases lining up with TRBD2. Trimming removed 1 base from V and 3 bases from J; junction bases left unmatched: 6. Germline V gene lookup returns CDR1 SGHAT and CDR2 FQNNGV. The CDR3 loop spans 15 amino acids. For the CDR3, the DNA is TGTGCCAGCAGCTTAGGGGAGGGGAGGATCTACGAGCAGTACTTC. It specifies CASSLGEGRIYEQYF. The entire variable domain, with the rest obtained from reference TRBV11-2 and TRBJ2-7, is as follows: EAGVAQSPRYKIIEKRQSVAFWCNPISGHATLYWYQQILGQGPKLLIQFQNNGVVDDSQLPKDRFSAERLKGVDSTLKIQPAKLEDSAVYLCASSLGEGRIYEQYFGPGTRLTVT.

The V gene is TRBV28, the J gene TRBJ2-2; 9 bases are shared with TRBD1. Trimming took 5 bases from V and 1 from J; bases not matched to a gene: 8. Germline CDR1 and CDR2: MDHEN and SYDVKM. The length of the CDR3 is 17 residues. For the CDR3, the DNA is TGTGCCAGCAGTACTCTACAGGGGGCGCAGAACACCGGGGAGCTGTTTTTT. This encodes CASSTLQGAQNTGELFF.